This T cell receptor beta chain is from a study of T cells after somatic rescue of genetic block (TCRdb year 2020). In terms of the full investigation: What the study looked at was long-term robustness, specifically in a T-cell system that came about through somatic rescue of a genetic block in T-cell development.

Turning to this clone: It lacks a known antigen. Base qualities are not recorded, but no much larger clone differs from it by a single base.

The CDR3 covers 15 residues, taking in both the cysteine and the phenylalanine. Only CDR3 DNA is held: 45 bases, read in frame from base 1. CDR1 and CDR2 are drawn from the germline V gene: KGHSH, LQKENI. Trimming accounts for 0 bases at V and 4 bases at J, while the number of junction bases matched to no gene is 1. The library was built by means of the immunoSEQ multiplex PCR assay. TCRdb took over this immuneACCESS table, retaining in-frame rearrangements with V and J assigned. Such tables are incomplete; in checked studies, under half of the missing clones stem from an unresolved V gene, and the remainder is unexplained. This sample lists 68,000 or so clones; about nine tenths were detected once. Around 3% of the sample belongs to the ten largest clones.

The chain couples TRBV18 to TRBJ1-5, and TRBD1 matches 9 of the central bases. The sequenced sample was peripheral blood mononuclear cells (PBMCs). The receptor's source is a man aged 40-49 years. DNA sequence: TGTGCCAGCTCACCACCCGGACAGGGGAATCAGCCCCAGCATTTT. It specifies CASSPPGQGNQPQHF.